Listed below are T cell receptor beta chains from one sample, sequenced in a study of T cells in Graves' hyperthyroidism and ophthalmopathy. TCRdb ran MiXCR on the multiplex PCR reads and lists one entry per CDR3 protein. The repertoire holds about 400,000 distinct CDR3 sequences, with more than 14% as singletons. The sequenced sample consisted of blood. The receptors come from a woman aged 30 to 39 with Graves' ophthalmopathy. Both conserved end residues are part of each CDR3. The D gene is left open where the match is weak. The size of a clone is reported for some rows only, either as once, few or many, or as a class for expanded clones.

D: TRBD1; J: TRBJ1-1; size: NA; V: TRBV7-3; DNA: TGTGCCAGCAGCTTGGGGCAGGGGGGTATGGGCACTGAAGCTTTCTTT; CDR3: CASSLGQGGMGTEAFF
D: TRBD1; J: TRBJ1-5; size: NA; V: TRBV6-1; DNA: TGTGCCAGCAGTGCTCAGGGGGCAAATCAGCCCCAGCATTTT; CDR3: CASSAQGANQPQHF
D: TRBD2; J: TRBJ2-3; size: few; V: TRBV4-2; DNA: TGTGCCAGCAGCTCGCGGCGCACTAGCGGGGCGGCAGATACGCAGTATTTT; CDR3: CASSSRRTSGAADTQYF
D: TRBD1; J: TRBJ1-5; size: few; V: TRBV28; DNA: TGTGCCAGCAGTTGGCGACAGGGGTATCAGCCCCAGCATTTT; CDR3: CASSWRQGYQPQHF
D: NA; J: TRBJ1-2; size: NA; V: TRBV19; DNA: TGTGCCAGTAGTTCCTCGGGAGGGATGAACTATGGCTACACCTTC; CDR3: CASSSSGGMNYGYTF
D: NA; J: TRBJ2-3; size: NA; V: TRBV24-1; DNA: TGTGCCACCAGTGATTTGATTGAGGGGGCAGATACGCAGTATTTT; CDR3: CATSDLIEGADTQYF
D: NA; J: TRBJ1-1; size: many; V: TRBV12-3/TRBV12-4; DNA: TGTGCCAGCAGTTCTCGACAGACCGTCGGGGCTGAAGCTTTCTTT; CDR3: CASSSRQTVGAEAFF
D: NA; J: TRBJ2-5; size: NA; V: TRBV20-1; DNA: TGCAGTGCTAGCGGGGTCGTACAAGAGACCCAGTACTTC; CDR3: CSASGVVQETQYF
D: NA; J: TRBJ1-6; size: many; V: TRBV13; DNA: TGTGCCAGCAGCTCTGCTAATGGTGGGACCCTCCACTTT; CDR3: CASSSANGGTLHF
D: NA; J: TRBJ1-6; size: many; V: TRBV11-2; DNA: TGTGCCAGCAGCTTTGGGGGTCAGCAATCACCCCTCCACTTT; CDR3: CASSFGGQQSPLHF
D: TRBD2; J: TRBJ2-7; size: many; V: TRBV20-1; DNA: TGCAGTGCTAGCTTGCTAGGACTAGCGGGGGGGGTTCCCTCCTACGAGCAGTACTTC; CDR3: CSASLLGLAGGVPSYEQYF
D: NA; J: TRBJ2-7; size: few; V: TRBV20-1; DNA: TGCAGTGCTAGGAGTGTGGGGGGCGAGCAGTACTTC; CDR3: CSARSVGGEQYF
D: TRBD1; J: TRBJ2-7; size: many; V: TRBV28; DNA: TGTGCCAGCAGTCCAGGGGGACAGCCATACGAGCAGTACTTC; CDR3: CASSPGGQPYEQYF
D: NA; J: TRBJ1-5; size: many; V: TRBV12-3/TRBV12-4; DNA: TGTGCCAGCAGTTTCTTACTAGGATTTCGGGGCGATCAGCCCCAGCATTTT; CDR3: CASSFLLGFRGDQPQHF
D: NA; J: TRBJ2-7; size: NA; V: TRBV19; DNA: TGTGCCAGTGGCTGGGGCCACGAGCAGTACTTC; CDR3: CASGWGHEQYF
D: NA; J: TRBJ1-6; size: NA; V: TRBV6-1; DNA: TGTGCCAGCAGTTCGGGACCCGAATGGGATCCACCCCTCCACTTT; CDR3: CASSSGPEWDPPLHF
D: NA; J: TRBJ2-2; size: few; V: TRBV10-3; DNA: TGTGCCATCAGTGAACAAGAGAACACCGGGGAGCTGTTTTTT; CDR3: CAISEQENTGELFF
D: NA; J: TRBJ1-5; size: NA; V: TRBV20-1; DNA: TGCAGTGCTAGAGATGTAGCGGGGGGCCAGCCCCAGCATTTT; CDR3: CSARDVAGGQPQHF
D: NA; J: TRBJ1-2; size: NA; V: TRBV5-4; DNA: TGTGCCAGCAGCTTGCCACAGCATGGCTACACCTTC; CDR3: CASSLPQHGYTF
D: TRBD1; J: TRBJ1-1; size: few; V: TRBV7-9; DNA: TGTGCCAGCAGCCCCCGGGACAGGGGGATGAACACTGAAGCTTTCTTT; CDR3: CASSPRDRGMNTEAFF
D: NA; J: TRBJ1-1; size: NA; V: TRBV29-1; DNA: TGCAGCGCCGAGTGGGAGGGCACTGAAGCTTTCTTT; CDR3: CSAEWEGTEAFF
D: TRBD2; J: TRBJ2-1; size: many; V: TRBV12-3/TRBV12-4; DNA: TGTGCCAGCAGTTCGCTACCTCAAGGCATTAGCGGGGGGGCGGTGAGCTACAATGAGCAGTTCTTC; CDR3: CASSSLPQGISGGAVSYNEQFF
D: TRBD1; J: TRBJ2-7; size: NA; V: TRBV28; DNA: TGTGCCAGCAGGCCTGACAGGGCTTACTACGAGCAGTACTTC; CDR3: CASRPDRAYYEQYF
D: TRBD1; J: TRBJ2-7; size: many; V: TRBV2; DNA: TGTGCCAGCAGCGTCGACAGGGGCTACGAGCAGTACTTC; CDR3: CASSVDRGYEQYF
D: NA; J: TRBJ2-7; size: many; V: TRBV5-5; DNA: TGTGCCAGCAGCTTGGGGGCTATATTCGCCTACGAGCAGTACTTC; CDR3: CASSLGAIFAYEQYF
D: NA; J: TRBJ2-2; size: many; V: TRBV27; DNA: TGTGCCAGCAGTTTCAGAGAGGACACCGGGGAGCTGTTTTTT; CDR3: CASSFREDTGELFF
D: NA; J: TRBJ1-1; size: many; V: TRBV18; DNA: TGTGCCAGCTACCTGGGGGGAATGAACACTGAAGCTTTCTTT; CDR3: CASYLGGMNTEAFF
D: NA; J: TRBJ2-1; size: many; V: TRBV4-2; DNA: TGTGCCAGCAGCCAGGGCGATGAGCAGTTCTTC; CDR3: CASSQGDEQFF
D: TRBD2; J: TRBJ2-1; size: many; V: TRBV12-3/TRBV12-4; DNA: TGTGCCAGCGTCTCTTTCAGCGGGGGGGCCAATGAGCAGTTCTTC; CDR3: CASVSFSGGANEQFF
D: NA; J: TRBJ1-2; size: many; V: TRBV7-9; DNA: TGTGCCAGCATCAAGGACCCAGCCTATGGCTACACCTTC; CDR3: CASIKDPAYGYTF
D: NA; J: TRBJ2-2; size: NA; V: TRBV13; DNA: TGTGCCAGCAGCTCCGGGGTCCTCCCGGCCGGGGAGCTGTTTTTT; CDR3: CASSSGVLPAGELFF
D: NA; J: TRBJ1-5; size: few; V: TRBV11-2; DNA: TGTGCCAGCAGCTTATGGGGGACGGATCAGCCCCAGCATTTT; CDR3: CASSLWGTDQPQHF
D: NA; J: TRBJ2-2; size: many; V: TRBV12-3/TRBV12-4; DNA: TGTGCCAGCAGTGCCGGGACACCTAACACCGGGGAGCTGTTTTTT; CDR3: CASSAGTPNTGELFF